This T cell receptor (beta chain) was observed in a study of spatial heterogeneity in lung cancer. Study-wide results and limits: In blood, ubiquitous expanded tumor TCRs appeared more at resection than follow-up.

The V and J ends lost 6 bases and 0 bases, in that order; junction bases with no gene match: 3. This CDR3 has 13 amino acids. Germline V gene sequence: CDR1 DFQATT, CDR2 SNEGSKA (reference sequence). A few counts support this clonotype. Its antigen remains unknown. Time point of the sample: sample taken at primary tumor resection. The input material, whole RNA from tumor, nontumor lung or frozen PBMC, was sequenced unsorted. The approximately 72 donors had untreated early-stage non-small cell lung cancer. The presence of a unique molecular identifier marked each TCR cDNA molecule. Each CDR3 protein gets one entry after TCRdb re-called the 5' RACE reads with MiXCR. The table includes approximately 81,000 distinct CDR3 sequences, around an eighth detected once.

This chain links TRBV20-1 with TRBJ2-3, with 7 bases fitting TRBD1. The clonotype was recovered from a male donor with early-stage non-small cell lung cancer. Here the sequenced sample was PBMCs, taken at surgery. The CDR3 sequence: CSAPGQSTDTQYF. The DNA for the CDR3 is TGCAGTGCGCCGGGACAGAGCACAGATACGCAGTATTTT.